This T cell receptor (beta chain) was identified during a study of T cell responses to AZD1222 COVID-19 vaccine. Study context: Combined were second doses at about 4 or about 12 weeks.

Sequencing used immunoSEQ multiplex PCR; TCRdb keeps in-frame clones, though not all of them. The sample has about 150,000 clones, 91% seen once; the top ten hold under 5%. Broader study findings: The reported proportion of spike-specific TCRs targeting unmutated variant regions was nearly half. Just a handful of AZD1222 recipients tested seropositive at baseline. Spike regions recognized by vaccine-associated CD4 TCRs spanned the protein, led by 160-218 and 743-854.

With respect to this clone: The target antigen is unknown.

CDR1 and CDR2 from the germline V gene are SGHRS and YFSETQ. Trimming removed 4 bases from V and 4 bases from J; junction bases left unmatched: 16. The CDR3 loop spans 18 amino acids. The TCR was taken from an adult in good health. The sample consisted of peripheral blood, taken on day 0 of AZD1222 vaccination. This sequence joins TRBV5-1 and TRBJ2-3, with 9 bases lining up with TRBD2. The CDR3 loop is CASSTPRGTSGSSDTQYF. CDR3 sequence (DNA): TGCGCCAGCAGCACCCCCCGCGGCACTAGCGGGTCCTCAGATACGCAGTATTTT.